The rows below give T cell receptor beta chains drawn from one sample of a study of T cell responses to AZD1222 COVID-19 vaccine. Libraries were prepared by immunoSEQ multiplex PCR; TCRdb keeps only in-frame clonotypes and omits some of them. In the table there are about 150,000 clones, roughly 87% of which are singletons. The source material was peripheral blood, sampled 28 days after the second AZD1222 dose. These receptors all come from an adult who received the AZD1222 COVID-19 vaccine. Each CDR3 is given with its conserved first and last residue. The D gene is left open where the match is weak. The size field is filled for only some rows; it gives once, few, many or a size class.

D gene	V gene	clone size	J gene	CDR3 DNA	CDR3 protein
NA	TRBV6-5	NA	TRBJ2-1	TGTGCCAGCACCTTGGGGAGACTAGTGGGTCGGCAGTTCTTC	CASTLGRLVGRQFF
TRBD1	TRBV15	NA	TRBJ2-7	TGTGCCACCAGCAGAGTGGGAGACAGGGGGCACGAGCAGTACTTC	CATSRVGDRGHEQYF
NA	TRBV6-6	NA	TRBJ1-1	TGTGCCAGCAGCCCGTTACGTGAGGGTGTTGAAGCTTTCTTT	CASSPLREGVEAFF
TRBD2	TRBV6-6	NA	TRBJ2-1	TGTGCCAGCAGTTCGACTAGCGGGAGATGGGCCAATGAGCAGTTCTTC	CASSSTSGRWANEQFF
NA	TRBV5-8	few	TRBJ2-1	TGTGCCAGCAGCTCCAGAGCGCGGGGCTCCTACAATGAGCAGTTCTTC	CASSSRARGSYNEQFF
TRBD2	TRBV7-2	NA	TRBJ2-3	TGTGCCAGCATCCCTAGCGGGAGCCCCGCAGATACGCAGTATTTT	CASIPSGSPADTQYF
TRBD1	TRBV7-6	NA	TRBJ2-3	TGTGCCAGCAGCCCCATAGGGGGCGCAGGAGATACGCAGTATTTT	CASSPIGGAGDTQYF
NA	TRBV7-2	NA	TRBJ1-2	TGTGCCAGCAGCTTAGTGAGTCCGCAATGGGACTATGGCTACACCTTC	CASSLVSPQWDYGYTF
TRBD2	TRBV11-3	NA	TRBJ2-1	TGTGCCAGCAGCGAGAGGACTAGCGGGGGTCAACTGCGCTCCTACAATGAGCAGTTCTTC	CASSERTSGGQLRSYNEQFF
TRBD1	TRBV27	NA	TRBJ2-7	TGTGCCAGCAGGGCAGGGGGTACGCCGGCCGAGCAGTACTTC	CASRAGGTPAEQYF
TRBD1	TRBV7-6	NA	TRBJ1-1	TGTGCCAGCAGCCCCGGACAGGGAGAGTTGAGCACTGAAGCTTTCTTT	CASSPGQGELSTEAFF
TRBD1	TRBV29-1	NA	TRBJ2-7	TGCAGCGGGGGCTCCGGGACAGGGAGCGAGCAGTACTTC	CSGGSGTGSEQYF
NA	TRBV5-8	NA	TRBJ2-4	TGTGCCAGCAGACGGGACATGTACTTC	CASRRDMYF
NA	TRBV2	NA	TRBJ2-2	TGTGCCAGCAGTGATCCCCTGGGGCCCGTCAATGGGGAGCTGTTTTTT	CASSDPLGPVNGELFF
NA	TRBV30	once	TRBJ1-5	TGTGCCTGGAGTGTACGGACCAATCAGCCCCAGCATTTT	CAWSVRTNQPQHF
TRBD1	TRBV2	few	TRBJ1-6	TGTGCCAGCAGTGGAACCGGGACAGAAACCCCCCTCCACTTT	CASSGTGTETPLHF
TRBD1	TRBV18	NA	TRBJ1-1	TGTGCCAGTGCGGGACAGGGAAAAGGGTACACTGAAGCTTTCTTT	CASAGQGKGYTEAFF
TRBD2	TRBV5-4	NA	TRBJ2-1	TGTGCCAGCAGCAAATCAACTAGCGGGAGCAGCAATGAGCAGTTCTTC	CASSKSTSGSSNEQFF
NA	TRBV7-2	NA	TRBJ1-1	TGTGCCAGCAGCTATGGCTTTGACAGGACGGCTTTCTTT	CASSYGFDRTAFF
NA	TRBV6-5	once	TRBJ1-3	TGTGCCAGCAGACGGACGTTGGCCGCTGGAAACACCATATATTTT	CASRRTLAAGNTIYF
NA	TRBV2	NA	TRBJ2-3	TGTGCCAGCAGTGAAGGTCAGAGCACAGATACGCAGTATTTT	CASSEGQSTDTQYF
NA	TRBV9	NA	TRBJ1-2	TGTGCCAGCAGCGTAGGGACATATGGCTACACCTTC	CASSVGTYGYTF
TRBD2	TRBV19	NA	TRBJ2-5	TGTGCCAGTAGCCAAATGGGCGGGAGTGTAGGGCAAGAGACCCAGTACTTC	CASSQMGGSVGQETQYF
NA	TRBV6-5	once	TRBJ1-3	TGTGCCAGCAGACTCTTGTCCGGAAACACCATATATTTT	CASRLLSGNTIYF
NA	TRBV29-1	NA	TRBJ2-6	TGCAGCGTTGGAAAGACGGACTCTGGGGCCAACGTCCTGACTTTC	CSVGKTDSGANVLTF
NA	TRBV7-2	NA	TRBJ1-2	TGTGCCAGCAGTCCTGGAGGGCACTATGGCTACACCTTC	CASSPGGHYGYTF
NA	TRBV5-6	NA	TRBJ2-7	TGTGCCAGCAGCTTGTCCCGGGCAGGGTACGAGCAGTACTTC	CASSLSRAGYEQYF
TRBD1	TRBV5-1	NA	TRBJ1-1	TGCGCCAGCAGCTGGGGGACAGGCCTGAACACTGAAGCTTTCTTT	CASSWGTGLNTEAFF
NA	TRBV5-1	NA	TRBJ2-5	TGCGCCAGCAGCTCGCAAGAGACCCAGTACTTC	CASSSQETQYF
NA	TRBV6-5	NA	TRBJ1-1	TGTGCCAGCAGTTATTGGGCAACGGGGGACACTGAAGCTTTCTTT	CASSYWATGDTEAFF
NA	TRBV24-1	once	TRBJ1-5	TGTGCCACCAGTGATCCCAGACAGAAAGGCAATCAGCCCCAGCATTTT	CATSDPRQKGNQPQHF
NA	TRBV7-2	NA	TRBJ2-3	TGTGCCAGCCGAAACGGAGGCAAGGGGAGCGATACGCAGTATTTT	CASRNGGKGSDTQYF
NA	TRBV4-3	NA	TRBJ1-6	TGCGCCAGCAGCCAAGGCTGGGGAGGAGATTCACCCCTCCACTTT	CASSQGWGGDSPLHF
NA	TRBV28	NA	TRBJ1-5	TGTGCCAGCAGTTTTAGAAGGGGTGGCAATCAGCCCCAGCATTTT	CASSFRRGGNQPQHF
TRBD1	TRBV27	few	TRBJ2-7	TGTGCCAGCAGTTTCGACCGGGACAGGGGCAACGAGCAGTACTTC	CASSFDRDRGNEQYF
TRBD1	TRBV18	NA	TRBJ1-1	TGTGCCAGCTCACCAGCCGCCGGGACAGGGGACCCACTGATTGGAGCTTTCTTT	CASSPAAGTGDPLIGAFF
TRBD2	TRBV10-3	NA	TRBJ2-1	TGTGCCATCAGTCCGACTAGCGGGAGGCCCCCCGCCTACAATGAGCAGTTCTTC	CAISPTSGRPPAYNEQFF
TRBD1	TRBV7-2	NA	TRBJ1-2	TGTGCCAGCAGCGGGACAGGGCCTTTTGGCTACACCTTC	CASSGTGPFGYTF
NA	TRBV30	NA	TRBJ2-3	TGTGCCTGGAGTCCTCCCGGGGGCCTCACAGATACGCAGTATTTT	CAWSPPGGLTDTQYF
TRBD1	TRBV5-5	NA	TRBJ2-3	TGTGCCAGCAGCTACTCCCCGGGACAGGGCGCAGATACGCAGTATTTT	CASSYSPGQGADTQYF
NA	TRBV28	NA	TRBJ1-6	TGTGCCAGCAGTTTAAGGTCGGACAGCCATAATTCACCCCTCCACTTT	CASSLRSDSHNSPLHF
TRBD2	TRBV18	once	TRBJ2-3	TGTGCCAGCTCACCACCGGGGTTGACTAGCGGGATGAGCACAGATACGCAGTATTTT	CASSPPGLTSGMSTDTQYF
TRBD1	TRBV19	NA	TRBJ1-1	TGTGCCAGTAGTAGCTTCCCGGGACAGGGACCATTAAGCACTGAAGCTTTCTTT	CASSSFPGQGPLSTEAFF
TRBD2	TRBV4-2	few	TRBJ2-1	TGTGCCAGCAGCCAAGGGGGTCCACTAGCGGGGGCCCCCTACAATGAGCAGTTCTTC	CASSQGGPLAGAPYNEQFF
NA	TRBV19	NA	TRBJ1-6	TGTGCCAGTAGTTATAGGCGGAATTCACCCCTCCACTTT	CASSYRRNSPLHF
NA	TRBV14	NA	TRBJ2-7	TGTGCCAGCAGCCAAGACTACACCTCCTACGAGCAGTACTTC	CASSQDYTSYEQYF
NA	TRBV5-1	NA	TRBJ2-3	TGCGCCAGCAGCTTTGGTGGGGCCGGAGGTGCAGATACGCAGTATTTT	CASSFGGAGGADTQYF
NA	TRBV5-1	NA	TRBJ1-2	TGCGCCAGCAGCTTAGGACCCCAGGGGAGTGGCTACACCTTC	CASSLGPQGSGYTF
NA	TRBV6-5	NA	TRBJ1-2	TGTGCCAGCACCGGATCGAGGAACTATGGCTACACCTTC	CASTGSRNYGYTF
TRBD2	TRBV27	many	TRBJ2-7	TGTGCCAGCAGTTTATCGACTAGCGGATACTACGAGCAGTACTTC	CASSLSTSGYYEQYF
TRBD2	TRBV6-5	NA	TRBJ2-7	TGTGCCAGCAGTTCCTTTGGGGGGGCCTACGAGCAGTACTTC	CASSSFGGAYEQYF
TRBD1	TRBV19	NA	TRBJ1-5	TGTGCCAGTCGGCACGACAGGGGGCGAATGTTTGATAGCAATCAGCCCCAGCATTTT	CASRHDRGRMFDSNQPQHF
TRBD1	TRBV4-3	NA	TRBJ1-2	TGCGCCAGCAGCCTCAGGGGGCCCTATGGCTACACCTTC	CASSLRGPYGYTF
NA	TRBV2	NA	TRBJ1-2	TGTGCCAGCAGTGAAGGCGGGGATAGGGGCTACACCTTC	CASSEGGDRGYTF
NA	TRBV18	few	TRBJ1-2	TGTGCCAGCTCCCGCGGGCGGAACTATGGCTACACCTTC	CASSRGRNYGYTF
TRBD1	TRBV6-5	NA	TRBJ1-2	TGTGCCAGCAGTCCAGGGGGAGTAGTCTATGGCTACACCTTC	CASSPGGVVYGYTF
NA	TRBV7-6	NA	TRBJ1-5	TGTGCCAGCGCAGGACAAAGCAATCAGCCCCAGCATTTT	CASAGQSNQPQHF